Only a few counts were recorded for the clone carrying this T cell receptor beta chain. TCRdb itself ran the RT-PCR reads through MiXCR, one entry per CDR3 protein. The data hold about 780,000 distinct CDR3 sequences, with about a fifth observed a single time. The data originate from a study of response to subunit inactivated influenza vaccine. V lost 6 bases and J lost 4, with 13 bases in between. Germline values: CDR1 DFQATT, CDR2 SNEGSKA (reference sequence). CDR3 length: 13 residues. V usage is TRBV20-1 and J usage is TRBJ1-5, with D unresolved. The sequence was obtained from a man aged 50 to 60 who received an inactivated influenza vaccine. The sample in question was PBMCs from blood, obtained roughly 5 days after vaccination. CDR3: CSAGKGLNQPQHF. For the CDR3, the DNA is TGCAGTGCGGGGAAAGGGCTTAATCAGCCCCAGCATTTT.